Below are 2 T cell receptor beta chains sequenced from a single sample in a study of blood T cell repertoires in COVID-19 (TCRdb year 2020). The library came from the immunoSEQ multiplex PCR assay. TCRdb stores this immuneACCESS table with in-frame sequences only. Part of the clones is absent; in the studies checked, under half of the shortfall reflects unresolved V genes, and no reason is known for the rest. This sample has some 350,000 clones in its table, and around 87% of those were observed once. 2.5% to 3.5% of the sample is taken by the ten largest. Sequenced material: peripheral blood. These receptors originate from a human donor in a cohort sampled during active COVID-19.

This chain links TRBV5-1 with TRBJ2-4; 13 bases agree with TRBD2. The CDR3 is made up of 19 amino acids. V dropped 4 bases and J dropped 0; count of bases not matched to a gene: 10. Per the germline V gene, CDR1 is SGHRS and CDR2 is YFSETQ. This CDR3 reads CASSPGLAGALLAKNIQYF. CDR3 nucleotides: TGCGCCAGCAGCCCAGGACTAGCGGGGGCCCTGCTAGCCAAAAACATTCAGTACTTC.

Only one count was recorded for this clone. CDR3 in DNA: TGTGCCAGTAGTGGGGGGACAGGTGGCTCCTACAATGAGCAGTTCTTC. Protein: CASSGGTGGSYNEQFF. This chain joins TRBV19 and TRBJ2-1, with 8 bases that match TRBD1. CDR1 and CDR2 from the germline V gene are LNHDA and SQIVND (reference sequence). V lost 5 bases, J lost 0 bases, and 6 bases stayed unmatched. CDR3 length: 16 residues.